This note documents a single TCR beta chain sequence. Its specificity is unknown. The record originates from a study of cytomegalovirus exposure and HLA in healthy donors. Across the whole study: The 90 to 150 validation repertoires used a platform that matched the one used for the 600 to 700 first-cohort repertoires, as a later analysis reported. Broader study findings: Some TCR beta chains (roughly 160 of them) were listed as cytomegalovirus-associated. With high specificity and sensitivity, the classifier reportedly diagnosed cytomegalovirus status.

Germline loops: CDR1 SGHRS, CDR2 YFSETQ. The CDR3 covers 14 residues. Trimming cost V 0 bases and J 6 bases, with 12 bases left between them. Measured with immunoSEQ multiplex PCR; TCRdb has only the in-frame clones, and not every one. The table lists under 350,000 clones, about 86% of them singletons. The sample consisted of PBMCs. The receptor was isolated from a woman aged 18-29 years in good health and CMV-seronegative. V usage is TRBV5-1 and J usage is TRBJ1-1; D remains unclear. The CDR3 loop is CASSLGTAGSEAFF. CDR3 nucleotides: TGCGCCAGCAGCTTGGGTACGGCAGGTTCTGAAGCTTTCTTT.